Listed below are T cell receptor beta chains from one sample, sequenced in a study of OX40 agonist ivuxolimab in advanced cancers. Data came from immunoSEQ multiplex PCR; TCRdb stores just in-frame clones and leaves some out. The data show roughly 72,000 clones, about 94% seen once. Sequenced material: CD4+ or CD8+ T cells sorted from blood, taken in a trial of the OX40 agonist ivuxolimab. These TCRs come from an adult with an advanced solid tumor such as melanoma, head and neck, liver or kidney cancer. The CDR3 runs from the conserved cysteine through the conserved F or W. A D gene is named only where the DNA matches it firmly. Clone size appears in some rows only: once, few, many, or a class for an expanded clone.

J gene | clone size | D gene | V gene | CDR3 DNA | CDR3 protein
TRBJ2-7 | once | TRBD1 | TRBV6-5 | TGTGCCAGCAGTACCGGACAGGCGGTCTACGAGCAGTACTTC | CASSTGQAVYEQYF
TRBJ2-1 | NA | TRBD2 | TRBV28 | TGTGCCAGCAGCCTTAGGACTAGCGCGGGCGATGAGCAGTTCTTC | CASSLRTSAGDEQFF
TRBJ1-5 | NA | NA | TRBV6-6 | TGTGCCAGCAGTTACTCTGGGCCCGGGGGCAATCAGCCCCAGCATTTT | CASSYSGPGGNQPQHF
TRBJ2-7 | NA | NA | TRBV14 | TGTGCCAGCACCCAGACAGGGAGGGTCTACGAGCAGTACTTC | CASTQTGRVYEQYF
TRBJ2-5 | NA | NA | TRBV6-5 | TGTGCCAGCAGTTACCAGGTCGGGGGAGAGACCCAGTACTTC | CASSYQVGGETQYF
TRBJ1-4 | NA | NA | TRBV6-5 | TGTGCCAGCAGTTACTCGGGGAACGGTAATGAAAAACTGTTTTTT | CASSYSGNGNEKLFF
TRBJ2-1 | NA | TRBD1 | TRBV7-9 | TGTGCCAGCAGCTTACCCCCGGGACAGGGGTTCTACAATGAGCAGTTCTTC | CASSLPPGQGFYNEQFF
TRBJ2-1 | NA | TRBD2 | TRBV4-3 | TGCGCCAGCAGCCCCTCGCGAGCGGGAGGTGTTGAGCAGTTCTTC | CASSPSRAGGVEQFF
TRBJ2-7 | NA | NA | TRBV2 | TGTGCCAGCAATTCCCCGCCCGCTAGCGCCGACTCCTACGAGCAGTACTTC | CASNSPPASADSYEQYF
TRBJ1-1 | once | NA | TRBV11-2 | TGTGCCAGCAGCTTAGTTCGTGGGCAGACTGAAGCTTTCTTT | CASSLVRGQTEAFF
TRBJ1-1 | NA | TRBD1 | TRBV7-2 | TGTGCCAGCAGCCCCCGGACAGGGCGAGCAAACACTGAAGCTTTCTTT | CASSPRTGRANTEAFF
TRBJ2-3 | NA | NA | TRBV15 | TGTGCCACCAGCAGAGATTTTTCGGTCCGCACAGATACGCAGTATTTT | CATSRDFSVRTDTQYF
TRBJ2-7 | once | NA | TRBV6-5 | TGTGCCAGCAGTTTACTTCCTTGGCAGACAGGATACGAGCAGTACTTC | CASSLLPWQTGYEQYF
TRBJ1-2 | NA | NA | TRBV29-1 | TGCAGCGCGACGGGACCCACCAGGTACTATGGCTACACCTTC | CSATGPTRYYGYTF
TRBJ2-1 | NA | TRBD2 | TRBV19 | TGTGCCAGTAGTATCCAGAGCGGGAGGACCTACAATGAGCAGTTCTTC | CASSIQSGRTYNEQFF
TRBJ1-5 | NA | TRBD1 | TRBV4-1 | TGCGCCAGCAGCCAAGGTTCCGGGACAGGGTTTCAGCCCCAGCATTTT | CASSQGSGTGFQPQHF
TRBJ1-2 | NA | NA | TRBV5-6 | TGTGCCAGCAGGGCGGAGACAGGCGGCTACACCTTC | CASRAETGGYTF
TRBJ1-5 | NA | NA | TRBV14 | TGTGCCACCACCAAATATAGCAATCAGCCCCAGCATTTT | CATTKYSNQPQHF
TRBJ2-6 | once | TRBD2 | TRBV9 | TGTGCCAGCAGCGCGAGGACTAGCGGGGGAACCTCTGGGGCCAACGTCCTGACTTTC | CASSARTSGGTSGANVLTF
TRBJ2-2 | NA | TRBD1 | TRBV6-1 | TGTGCCAGCAGGGGACAGGGAGGGACCGGGGAGCTGTTTTTT | CASRGQGGTGELFF
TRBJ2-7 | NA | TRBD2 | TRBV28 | TGTGCCAGCAGTTCCGGGGGGGGACCCTACGAGCAGTACTTC | CASSSGGGPYEQYF